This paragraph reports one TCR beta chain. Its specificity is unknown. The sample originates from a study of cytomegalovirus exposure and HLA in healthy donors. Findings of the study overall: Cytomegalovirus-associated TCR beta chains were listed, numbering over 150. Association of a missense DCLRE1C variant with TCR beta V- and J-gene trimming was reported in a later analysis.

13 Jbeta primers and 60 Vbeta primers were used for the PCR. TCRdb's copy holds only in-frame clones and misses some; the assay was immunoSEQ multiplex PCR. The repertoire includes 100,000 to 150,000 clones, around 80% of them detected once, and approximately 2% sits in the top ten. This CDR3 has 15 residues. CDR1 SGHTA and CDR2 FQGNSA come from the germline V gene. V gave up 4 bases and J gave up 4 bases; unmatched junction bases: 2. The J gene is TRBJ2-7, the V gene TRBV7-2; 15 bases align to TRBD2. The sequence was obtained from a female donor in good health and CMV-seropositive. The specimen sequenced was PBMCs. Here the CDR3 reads CASSSGLAGGYEQYF. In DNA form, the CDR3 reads TGTGCCAGCAGCTCAGGACTAGCGGGGGGGTACGAGCAGTACTTC.